This T cell receptor beta chain was documented in a study of blood T cell repertoires in COVID-19. Deletions cut 7 bases from V and 3 bases from J, with 18 bases between. Germline-derived CDR1 and CDR2 are SEHNR and FQNEAQ (reference sequence). The CDR3 has 16 residues. Per the original methods: Amplifying reference gene primers gave estimates of nucleated cell counts. Method: immunoSEQ multiplex PCR; TCRdb's copy keeps in-frame clones and lacks some. D and trimming were read from the DNA, whereas the V and J calls and clone size are those reported in that table. The sample contains about 91,000 clones, 70% to 85% of which appear only once.

The sequenced material came from peripheral blood. The clonotype comes from an older man with acute or convalescent COVID-19. The chain recombines TRBV7-9 with TRBJ2-2, with D perhaps matching TRBD2 (7 bases). CDR3 bases: TGTGCCAGCACCCCCCGAGGGGGGGAATACACCGGGGAGCTGTTTTTT. Its translation: CASTPRGGEYTGELFF. Complete variable domain (other parts from reference TRBV7-9 and TRBJ2-2): DTGVSQNPRHKITKRGQNVTFRCDPISEHNRLYWYRQTLGQGPEFLTYFQNEAQLEKSRLLSDRFSAERPKGSFSTLEIQRTEQGDSAMYLCASTPRGGEYTGELFFGEGSRLTVL.